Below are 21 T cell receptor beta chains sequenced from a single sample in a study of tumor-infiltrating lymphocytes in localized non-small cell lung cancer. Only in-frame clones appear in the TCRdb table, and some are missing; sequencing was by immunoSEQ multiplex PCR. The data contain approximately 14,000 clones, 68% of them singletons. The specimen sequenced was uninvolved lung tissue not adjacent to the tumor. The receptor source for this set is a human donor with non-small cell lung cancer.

The chain's CDR3 is CASSFYGNTDTQYF. CDR3 coding DNA: TGTGCCAGCAGCTTTTACGGGAACACAGATACGCAGTATTTT. The rearrangement joins TRBV7-3 to TRBJ2-3; TRBD2 is a possible D gene (5 bases). Germline CDR1 and CDR2: SGHTA and FQGTGA. The CDR3 has 14 amino acids. V lost 3 bases and J lost 2, with 9 bases in between.

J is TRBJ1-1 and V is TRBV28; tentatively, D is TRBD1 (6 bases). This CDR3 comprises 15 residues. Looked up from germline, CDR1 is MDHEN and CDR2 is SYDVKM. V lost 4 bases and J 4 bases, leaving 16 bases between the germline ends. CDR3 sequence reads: CASSSLQGGVTEAFF. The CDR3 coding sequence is TGTGCCAGCAGTTCCCTACAGGGAGGAGTCACTGAAGCTTTCTTT. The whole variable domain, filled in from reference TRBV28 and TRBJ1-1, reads DVKVTQSSRYLVKRTGEKVFLECVQDMDHENMFWYRQDPGLGLRLIYFSYDVKMKEKGDIPEGYSVSREKKERFSLILESASTNQTSMYLCASSSLQGGVTEAFFGQGTRLTVV.

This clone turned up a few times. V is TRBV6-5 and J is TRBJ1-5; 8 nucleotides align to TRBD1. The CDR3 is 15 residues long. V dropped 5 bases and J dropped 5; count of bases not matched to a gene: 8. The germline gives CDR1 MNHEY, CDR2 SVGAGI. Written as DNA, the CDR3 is TGTGCCAGCAGTCCGTGGACAGGGAGAGATCAGCCCCAGCATTTT. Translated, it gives CASSPWTGRDQPQHF.

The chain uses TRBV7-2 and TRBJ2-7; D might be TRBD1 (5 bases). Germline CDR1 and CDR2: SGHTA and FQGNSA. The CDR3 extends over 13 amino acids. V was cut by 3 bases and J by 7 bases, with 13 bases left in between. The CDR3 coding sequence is TGTGCCAGCAGCTTCTCAGGGTTTGGGGAGCAGTACTTC. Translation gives CASSFSGFGEQYF.

CDR3 region: CASSSRQGADTQYF. CDR3 bases: TGTGCCAGCAGCAGCAGACAGGGGGCAGATACGCAGTATTTT. This chain connects TRBV5-4 to TRBJ2-3; TRBD1 matches 9 bases. The V segment lost 4 bases and the J segment 4 bases; nucleotides outside the gene matches: 4. The germline V gene encodes CDR1 SGHNT and CDR2 YYREEE (reference sequence). The CDR3 is made up of 14 amino acids.

CDR3 in amino acids: CASSFPGLNYEQYF. CDR3 DNA sequence: TGTGCCAGCAGCTTCCCAGGGCTTAACTACGAGCAGTACTTC. The chain links TRBV7-9 to TRBJ2-7; D is perhaps TRBD1 (5 bases). The germline CDR1 and CDR2 sequences are SEHNR and FQNEAQ (reference sequence). The CDR3 covers 14 residues. Trimming left V 3 bases short and J 3 bases short, with 12 bases between.

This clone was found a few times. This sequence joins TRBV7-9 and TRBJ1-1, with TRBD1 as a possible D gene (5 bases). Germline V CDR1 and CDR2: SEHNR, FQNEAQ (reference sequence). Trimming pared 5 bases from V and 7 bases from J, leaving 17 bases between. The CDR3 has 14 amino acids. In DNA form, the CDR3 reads TGTGCCAGCAGCGAGACAGTACGGCGGGTTGAAGCTTTCTTT. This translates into CASSETVRRVEAFF.

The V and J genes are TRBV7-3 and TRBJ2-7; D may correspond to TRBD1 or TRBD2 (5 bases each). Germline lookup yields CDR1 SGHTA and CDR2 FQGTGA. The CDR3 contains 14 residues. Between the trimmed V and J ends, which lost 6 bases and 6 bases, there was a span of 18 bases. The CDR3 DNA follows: TGTGCCAGCAGTCGGGACGCCCGGGTATCCGAGCAGTACTTC. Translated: CASSRDARVSEQYF.

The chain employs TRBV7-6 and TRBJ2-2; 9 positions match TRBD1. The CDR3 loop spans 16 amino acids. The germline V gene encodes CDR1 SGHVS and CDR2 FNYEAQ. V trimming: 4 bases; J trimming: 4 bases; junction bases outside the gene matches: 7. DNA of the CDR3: TGTGCCAGCAGCTCAACAGGGGGCGCGACCACCGGGGAGCTGTTTTTT. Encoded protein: CASSSTGGATTGELFF.

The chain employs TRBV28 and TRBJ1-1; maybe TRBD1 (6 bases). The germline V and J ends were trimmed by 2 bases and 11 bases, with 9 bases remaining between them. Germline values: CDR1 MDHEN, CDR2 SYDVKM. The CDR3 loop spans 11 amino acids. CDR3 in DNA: TGTGCCAGCAGTTTACAGGGGAGGGCTTTCTTT. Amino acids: CASSLQGRAFF.

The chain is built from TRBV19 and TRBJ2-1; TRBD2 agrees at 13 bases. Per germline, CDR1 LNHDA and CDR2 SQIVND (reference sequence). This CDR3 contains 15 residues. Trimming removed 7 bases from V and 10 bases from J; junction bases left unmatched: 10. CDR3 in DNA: TGTGCCAGTACCGTACTAGCGGGAGGGCTGGGGGAGCAGTTCTTC. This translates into CASTVLAGGLGEQFF. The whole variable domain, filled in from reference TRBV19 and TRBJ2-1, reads DGGITQSPKYLFRKEGQNVTLSCEQNLNHDAMYWYRQDPGQGLRLIYYSQIVNDFQKGDIAEGYSVSREKKESFPLTVTSAQKNPTAFYLCASTVLAGGLGEQFFGPGTRLTVL.

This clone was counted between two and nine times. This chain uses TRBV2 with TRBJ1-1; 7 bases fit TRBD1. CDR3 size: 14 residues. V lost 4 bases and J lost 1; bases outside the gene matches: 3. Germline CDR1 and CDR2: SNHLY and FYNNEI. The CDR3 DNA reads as TGTGCCAGCAGTGTTCACAGGGGGAACACTGAAGCTTTCTTT. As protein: CASSVHRGNTEAFF.

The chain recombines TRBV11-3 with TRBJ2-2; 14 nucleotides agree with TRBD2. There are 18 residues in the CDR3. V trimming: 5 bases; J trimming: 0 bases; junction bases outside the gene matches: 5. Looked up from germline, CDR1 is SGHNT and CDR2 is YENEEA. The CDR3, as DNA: TGTGCCAGCAGCCGCGGACTAGCGGGAGGCGCGAACACCGGGGAGCTGTTTTTT. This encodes CASSRGLAGGANTGELFF. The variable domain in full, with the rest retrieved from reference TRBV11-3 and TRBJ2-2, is EAGVVQSPRYKIIEKKQPVAFWCNPISGHNTLYWYLQNLGQGPELLIRYENEEAVDDSQLPKDRFSAERLKGVDSTLKIQPAELGDSAVYLCASSRGLAGGANTGELFFGEGSRLTVL.

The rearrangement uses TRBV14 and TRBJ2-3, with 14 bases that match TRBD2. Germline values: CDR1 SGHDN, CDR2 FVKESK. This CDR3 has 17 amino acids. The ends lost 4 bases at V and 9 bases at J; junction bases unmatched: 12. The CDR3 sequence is CASSRKSGTSGSQTQYF. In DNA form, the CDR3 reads TGTGCCAGCAGCCGAAAATCCGGGACTAGCGGGAGTCAAACGCAGTATTTT.

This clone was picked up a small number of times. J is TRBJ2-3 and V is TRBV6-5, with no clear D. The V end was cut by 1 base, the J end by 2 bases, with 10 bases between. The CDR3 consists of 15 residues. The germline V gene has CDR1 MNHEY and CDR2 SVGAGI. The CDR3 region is CASSYLPNPTDTQYF. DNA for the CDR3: TGTGCCAGCAGTTACTTGCCAAACCCCACAGATACGCAGTATTTT.

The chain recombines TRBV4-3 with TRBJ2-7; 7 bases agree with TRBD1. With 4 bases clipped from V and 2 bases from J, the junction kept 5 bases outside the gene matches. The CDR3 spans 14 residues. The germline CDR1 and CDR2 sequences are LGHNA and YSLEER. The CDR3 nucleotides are TGCGCCAGCAGCCGGGAACAGGGGCCCTACGAGCAGTACTTC. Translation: CASSREQGPYEQYF.

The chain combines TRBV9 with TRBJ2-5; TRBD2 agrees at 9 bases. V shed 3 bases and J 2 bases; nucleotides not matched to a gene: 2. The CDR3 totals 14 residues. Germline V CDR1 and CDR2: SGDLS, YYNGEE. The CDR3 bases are TGTGCCAGCAGCGCGGGACTAGCACAAGAGACCCAGTACTTC. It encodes CASSAGLAQETQYF.

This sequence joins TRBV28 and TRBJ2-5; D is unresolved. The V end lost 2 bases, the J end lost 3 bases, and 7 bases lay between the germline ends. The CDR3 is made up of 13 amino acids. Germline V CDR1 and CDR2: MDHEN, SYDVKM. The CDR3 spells CASSLQIEETQYF. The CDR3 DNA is TGTGCCAGCAGTTTACAGATCGAAGAGACCCAGTACTTC. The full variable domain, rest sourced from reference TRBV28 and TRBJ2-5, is DVKVTQSSRYLVKRTGEKVFLECVQDMDHENMFWYRQDPGLGLRLIYFSYDVKMKEKGDIPEGYSVSREKKERFSLILESASTNQTSMYLCASSLQIEETQYFGPGTRLLVL.

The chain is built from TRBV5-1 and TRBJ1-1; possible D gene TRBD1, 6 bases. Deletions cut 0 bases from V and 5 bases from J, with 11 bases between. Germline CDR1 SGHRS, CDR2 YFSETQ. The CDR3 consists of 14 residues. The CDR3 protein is CASSLAGAETEAFF. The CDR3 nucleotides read TGCGCCAGCAGCTTGGCAGGGGCCGAGACTGAAGCTTTCTTT. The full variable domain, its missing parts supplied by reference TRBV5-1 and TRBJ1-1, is KAGVTQTPRYLIKTRGQQVTLSCSPISGHRSVSWYQQTPGQGLQFLFEYFSETQRNKGNFPGRFSGRQFSNSRSEMNVSTLELGDSALYLCASSLAGAETEAFFGQGTRLTVV.

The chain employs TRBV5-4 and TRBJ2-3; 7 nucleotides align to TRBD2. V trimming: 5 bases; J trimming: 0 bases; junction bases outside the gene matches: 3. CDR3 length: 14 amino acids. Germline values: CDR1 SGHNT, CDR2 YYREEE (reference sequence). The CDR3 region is CASRWEGSTDTQYF. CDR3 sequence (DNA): TGTGCCAGCAGATGGGAGGGCAGCACAGATACGCAGTATTTT.

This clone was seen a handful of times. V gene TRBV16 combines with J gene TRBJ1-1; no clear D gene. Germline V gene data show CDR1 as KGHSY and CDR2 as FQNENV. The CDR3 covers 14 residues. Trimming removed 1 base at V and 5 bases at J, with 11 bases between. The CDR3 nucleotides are TGTGCCAGCAGCCAATTATCCCGAAGAACTGAAGCTTTCTTT. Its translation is CASSQLSRRTEAFF.